Following are 28 T cell receptor beta chains from one sample sequenced in a study of spatial heterogeneity in lung cancer. TCRdb itself ran the 5' RACE reads through MiXCR, one entry per CDR3 protein. The data contain some 100,000 distinct CDR3 sequences, around 8.6% of them singletons. Indicated time point: sample taken at primary tumor resection. Sequencing of whole RNA from tumor, nontumor lung or frozen PBMC involved no sorting. Source: PBMCs, taken at surgery. The receptors originated from a male donor with early-stage non-small cell lung cancer.

This clonotype was counted many times. The chain recombines TRBV3-1 with TRBJ2-6; D not certain. Per germline, CDR1 LGHDT and CDR2 YNNKEL (reference sequence). Trimming shortened V by 4 bases and J by 0 bases, and 10 bases separated the two germline ends. This CDR3 spans 16 amino acids. CDR3 in amino acids: CASSPNPSSGANVLTF. Here the CDR3 DNA reads TGTGCCAGCAGCCCAAACCCGAGCTCTGGGGCCAACGTCCTGACTTTC.

The chain has TRBV4-2 and TRBJ2-5, with D perhaps matching TRBD1 (5 bases). CDR1 is LGHNA and CDR2 is YNFKEQ in the germline V gene. The CDR3 contains 15 residues. V gave up 0 bases and J gave up 1 base, with 9 bases separating them. CDR3: CASSQDQGGQETQYF. CDR3 DNA: TGTGCCAGCAGCCAAGATCAGGGCGGCCAAGAGACCCAGTACTTC.

This chain uses TRBV23-1 with TRBJ2-1; D unclear. TRBV23-1 is sorted into the ORF group, with uncertain function. V was cut by 0 bases and J by 0 bases, with 9 bases left in between. This CDR3 region has 16 residues. CDR3 nucleotides: TGCGCCAGCAGTCAATCTAGCCCCTGCTCCTACAATGAGCAGTTCTTC. Its translation is CASSQSSPCSYNEQFF.

At least ten counts were recorded for this clonotype. The V and J genes are TRBV21-1 and TRBJ2-3; whether TRBD2, the table's D call, matches the DNA was not checked. TRBV21-1 has pseudogene status. The length of the CDR3 is 19 residues. DNA of the CDR3: TGTGCCAGCAGCCTCGTCTCGTTTAGCGGGGAGGGCCTGGTAGATACGCAGTATTTT. This encodes CASSLVSFSGEGLVDTQYF.

This clonotype was recorded many times. CDR3 residues: CACQDRGRNEQFF. CDR3 sequence (DNA): TGTGCCTGTCAGGACAGGGGACGGAATGAGCAGTTCTTC. This rearrangement joins TRBV30 to TRBJ2-1; 9 nucleotides match TRBD1. After removal of 6 bases from V and 7 bases from J, the junction contained 7 bases not matched to a gene. Germline V gene lookup returns CDR1 GTSNPN and CDR2 SVGIG (reference sequence). There are 13 residues in the CDR3.

Many counts were recorded for this clonotype. CDR3 amino acids: CAWSVSGVNTEAFF. Written as DNA, the CDR3 is TGTGCCTGGAGTGTTTCAGGTGTTAACACTGAAGCTTTCTTT. The V and J genes are TRBV30 and TRBJ1-1, with D hard to call. The CDR3 runs 14 residues. The V end lost 0 bases, the J end lost 2 bases, and 10 bases lay between the germline ends. Germline CDR1 is GTSNPN and CDR2 is SVGIG (reference sequence).

V usage is TRBV4-3 and J usage is TRBJ2-2, with D uncertain. This CDR3 has 15 residues. The V end was cut by 0 bases, the J end by 6 bases, with 11 bases between. Germline CDR1 LGHNA, CDR2 YSLEER. The CDR3 here is CASSQEGLGAGELFF. The CDR3 region has the DNA TGCGCCAGCAGCCAAGAGGGATTGGGCGCCGGGGAGCTGTTTTTT.

There are a few counts of this clonotype. V gene TRBV28 combines with J gene TRBJ2-2; TRBD2 matches 8 bases. The V gene's germline CDR1 is MDHEN and CDR2 SYDVKM. The CDR3 is 14 amino acids. J was trimmed by 3 bases and V by 7 bases; bases with no gene match: 4. CDR3 DNA sequence: TGTGCCAGCAAGCGGGGGCGCGACACCGGGGAGCTGTTTTTT. Protein product: CASKRGRDTGELFF.

The rearrangement uses TRBV7-3 and TRBJ2-5, with D possibly called TRBD1 or TRBD2 (5 bases each). Trimming shortened V by 5 bases and J by 7 bases, and 14 bases separated the two germline ends. The germline gives CDR1 SGHTA, CDR2 FQGTGA. The CDR3 loop spans 13 amino acids. The CDR3 nucleotides are TGTGCCAGCAGCCAAGACAGTGGAGGGACCCAGTACTTC. Translation gives CASSQDSGGTQYF.

This clonotype showed up just once. V usage is TRBV5-1 and J usage is TRBJ2-5; D is undetermined. The germline CDR1 and CDR2 sequences are SGHRS and YFSETQ. The CDR3 totals 14 residues. V was clipped by 4 bases and J by 5 bases, with 15 bases between them. DNA of the CDR3: TGCGCCAGCAGCCCCCAAGGATTCGTCGAGACCCAGTACTTC. Translated: CASSPQGFVETQYF.

This clonotype has just a few counts. The chain couples TRBV5-1 to TRBJ1-4; D is ambiguous. Trimming shortened V by 4 bases and J by 4 bases, and 17 bases separated the two germline ends. The CDR3 has 16 residues. Germline loops: CDR1 SGHRS, CDR2 YFSETQ. The CDR3 bases are TGCGCCAGCAGCCCGCAGAGACGACATAATAATGAAAAACTGTTTTTT. Protein product: CASSPQRRHNNEKLFF.

The genes are TRBV20-1 and TRBJ2-7, with D possibly matching TRBD2 (6 bases). Germline V lookup: CDR1 DFQATT, CDR2 SNEGSKA (reference sequence). The length of the CDR3 is 15 residues. Trimming left V 1 base short and J 2 bases short, with 15 bases between. DNA of the CDR3: TGCAGTGCTAGAGGCCCCACTAGCCGTACCTACGAGCAGTACTTC. As protein: CSARGPTSRTYEQYF.

This clonotype was counted many times. J is TRBJ2-1 and V is TRBV5-4; D gene unclear. The V and J ends lost 0 bases and 3 bases respectively, with 10 bases between them. CDR1 is SGHNT and CDR2 is YYREEE in the germline V gene (reference sequence). The CDR3 has 15 residues. The CDR3 protein is CASSLVFRDYNEQFF. The CDR3 nucleotides read TGTGCCAGCAGCTTGGTATTTAGGGACTACAATGAGCAGTTCTTC. Complete variable domain (other parts from reference TRBV5-4 and TRBJ2-1): ETGVTQSPTHLIKTRGQQVTLRCSSQSGHNTVSWYQQALGQGPQFIFQYYREEENGRGNFPPRFSGLQFPNYSSELNVNALELDDSALYLCASSLVFRDYNEQFFGPGTRLTVL.

V and J are TRBV5-5 and TRBJ2-3, with D possibly matching TRBD1 (5 bases). With 0 bases removed from V and 0 bases from J, the gap between germline ends came to 8 bases. The germline V gene encodes CDR1 SGHKS and CDR2 YYEKEE (reference sequence). This CDR3 is built from 15 residues. The CDR3 DNA reads as TGTGCCAGCAGCTTGGGGGGCGTAAGCACAGATACGCAGTATTTT. Its translation: CASSLGGVSTDTQYF.

The chain is built from TRBV2 and TRBJ1-6; tentatively, D is TRBD1 (5 bases). Trimming pared 4 bases from V and 9 bases from J, leaving 10 bases between. This CDR3 region has 13 residues. In germline, CDR1 is SNHLY, CDR2 FYNNEI. CDR3 nucleotides: TGTGCCAGCAGTGCAGGGTACGGTTCACCCCTCCACTTT. Its translation is CASSAGYGSPLHF.

The chain couples TRBV15 to TRBJ2-5; 13 bases are a match to TRBD2. This CDR3 comprises 15 residues. V shed 1 base and J 6 bases; nucleotides not matched to a gene: 2. Germline assignment: CDR1 LNHNV and CDR2 YYDKDF (reference sequence). The CDR3 here is CATSRGTSGGKTQYF. The CDR3 DNA reads as TGTGCCACCAGCAGAGGGACTAGCGGGGGAAAGACCCAGTACTTC. Complete variable domain (other parts from reference TRBV15 and TRBJ2-5): DAMVIQNPRYQVTQFGKPVTLSCSQTLNHNVMYWYQQKSSQAPKLLFHYYDKDFNNEADTPDNFQSRRPNTSFCFLDIRSPGLGDTAMYLCATSRGTSGGKTQYFGPGTRLLVL.

V gene TRBV10-3 combines with J gene TRBJ2-3, with D hard to call. The CDR3 has 14 residues. V was cut by 5 bases and J by 0 bases, with 9 bases left in between. The germline gives CDR1 ENHRY, CDR2 SYGVKD. The CDR3 DNA sequence: TGTGCCATCAGTCCGGGCCTAAGCACAGATACGCAGTATTTT. Protein: CAISPGLSTDTQYF.

In this sample, this clonotype turned up many times. The genes are TRBV20-1 and TRBJ2-3, with TRBD2 matching over 14 bases. CDR3 size: 20 residues. Germline assignment: CDR1 DFQATT and CDR2 SNEGSKA (reference sequence). V shed 0 bases, J shed 4 bases, and the junction held 15 bases outside the gene matches. In nucleotides, the CDR3 is TGCAGTGCTAGAGATCCCGGGACTAGCGGGAGTTGGGGTCAGGCAGATACGCAGTATTTT. It is translated as CSARDPGTSGSWGQADTQYF.

This clonotype was picked up many times. The J gene is TRBJ2-4, the V gene TRBV11-2; a possible D gene is TRBD2 (6 bases). Trimming stripped 2 bases from V and 9 bases from J, with 11 bases between. CDR3 length: 13 residues. CDR1 is SGHAT, CDR2 FQNNGV, per germline. CDR3 DNA: TGTGCCAGCAGCTTAAGTAACGGGGGCATTCAGTACTTC. Translated, it gives CASSLSNGGIQYF.

This chain uses TRBV3-1 with TRBJ2-5; D assignment may be TRBD1 or TRBD2 (5 bases each). V lost 0 bases to trimming and J lost 4 bases, with 15 bases between them. This CDR3 is built from 16 residues. Per the germline V gene, CDR1 is LGHDT and CDR2 is YNNKEL (reference sequence). The CDR3 loop reads CASSQERGTRGETQYF. CDR3 DNA: TGTGCCAGCAGCCAAGAAAGAGGGACCCGGGGAGAGACCCAGTACTTC.

This clonotype came up a few times. This sequence joins TRBV6-2 or TRBV6-3 and TRBJ2-1; TRBD2 aligns across 13 bases. The V gene end was trimmed by 7 bases and the J gene end by 3 bases; junction bases not matched to a gene: 3. Germline CDR1 reads MNHEY; CDR2 reads SVGEGT. CDR3 length: 15 residues. For the CDR3, the DNA is TGTGCCAGCATGAGGACTAGCGGGGGCTACAATGAGCAGTTCTTC. Amino acids: CASMRTSGGYNEQFF.

This chain uses TRBV19 with TRBJ1-4; no firm D call. This CDR3 has 15 residues. The V end lost 3 bases, the J end lost 1 base, and 9 bases lay between the germline ends. The germline V gene encodes CDR1 LNHDA and CDR2 SQIVND (reference sequence). Here the CDR3 reads CASSISAGTNEKLFF. Here the CDR3 DNA reads TGTGCCAGTAGTATCTCGGCCGGAACTAATGAAAAACTGTTTTTT.

In its sample, this clonotype was seen many times. The V and J genes are TRBV30 and TRBJ2-4; 11 bases align to TRBD1. Germline-derived CDR1 and CDR2 are GTSNPN and SVGIG (reference sequence). CDR3 length: 15 residues. The trim removed 1 base at V and 5 bases at J, leaving 4 bases unmatched. CDR3 nucleotides: TGTGCCTGGAGTGACCGGGACAGGGGGGAAAACATTCAGTACTTC. Residues: CAWSDRDRGENIQYF.

The table lists this clonotype with many counts. The chain links TRBV28 to TRBJ2-1; 9 bases are shared with TRBD1. Germline V gene data show CDR1 as MDHEN and CDR2 as SYDVKM. Trimming took 7 bases from V and 15 from J; bases not matched to a gene: 13. The CDR3 sequence is 13 residues long. The CDR3 DNA sequence: TGTGCCAGCACCGCGGGACAGGGCCTCCGGGCGTTCTTC. The encoded protein is CASTAGQGLRAFF. Filled out from reference TRBV28 and TRBJ2-1, the complete variable domain reads DVKVTQSSRYLVKRTGEKVFLECVQDMDHENMFWYRQDPGLGLRLIYFSYDVKMKEKGDIPEGYSVSREKKERFSLILESASTNQTSMYLCASTAGQGLRAFFGPGTRLTVL.

This clonotype occurred a few times. The chain has TRBV5-1 and TRBJ2-5, with a weak D call TRBD2 (6 bases). The V gene's germline CDR1 is SGHRS and CDR2 YFSETQ. The germline V and J ends were trimmed by 1 base and 2 bases, with 9 bases remaining between them. The CDR3 consists of 14 residues. The CDR3 bases are TGCGCCAGCAGCTTGTATGCGGGACAAGAGACCCAGTACTTC. Protein: CASSLYAGQETQYF.

This clonotype was seen repeatedly, ten times or more. This chain joins TRBV6-2 or TRBV6-3 and TRBJ2-1; D is possibly TRBD2 (5 bases). Trimming took 8 bases from V and 3 from J, leaving 11 bases between them. In germline, CDR1 is MNHEY, CDR2 SVGEGT. The CDR3 loop spans 13 amino acids. This CDR3 is CASREDLYNEQFF. The CDR3 nucleotides read TGTGCCAGCCGGGAAGACCTCTACAATGAGCAGTTCTTC.

In its sample, this clonotype was seen a few times. The rearrangement uses TRBV20-1 and TRBJ1-5; TRBD1 is a possible D gene (6 bases). The CDR3 is made up of 14 amino acids. The ends were cut back, 6 bases at V and 0 bases at J, with 12 bases in the middle. CDR1 and CDR2 (germline): DFQATT, SNEGSKA (reference sequence). The CDR3 DNA is TGCAGTGCAATTGACAGGAGTAGCAATCAGCCCCAGCATTTT. It is translated as CSAIDRSSNQPQHF.

This clonotype occurred many times. The chain is built from TRBV6-2 or TRBV6-3 and TRBJ2-7, with D maybe TRBD2 (5 bases). Germline assignment: CDR1 MNHEY and CDR2 SVGEGT. This CDR3 is built from 16 residues. V dropped 0 bases and J dropped 0 bases, with 12 bases sitting between them. DNA of the CDR3: TGTGCCAGCAGTTACTCCGGACGGGGTAACTCCTACGAGCAGTACTTC. This gives the protein CASSYSGRGNSYEQYF.